The 14 T cell receptor beta chains presented below share a single source sample, sequenced in a study of CD8+ T cells in alopecia areata. Treatment here: oral pan-JAK inhibitor, 5-10 mg twice daily. Extracted RNA was reverse transcribed, and the resulting cDNA served as sequencing template. The repertoire was sequenced with immunoSEQ multiplex PCR; TCRdb's copy has only in-frame clones and lacks some. This table has 90,000 to 120,000 clones, roughly 84% appearing once. The material sequenced was CD8+ T cells sorted from blood, taken at week 24, from a patient treated with tofacitinib. All receptors come from a human donor with alopecia areata.

The chain couples TRBV7-9 to TRBJ2-7, with 7 bases that match TRBD1. This CDR3 spans 14 amino acids. Germline V lookup: CDR1 SEHNR, CDR2 FQNEAQ (reference sequence). The V segment lost 5 bases and the J segment 7 bases; nucleotides outside the gene matches: 11. CDR3: CASSEDRSREEQYF. CDR3 coding DNA: TGTGCCAGCAGCGAGGACAGGTCCAGAGAGGAGCAGTACTTC.

Of note for this clone: Different DNA sequences within this sample yield the same CDR3. The gene calls are TRBV27 and TRBJ2-3, with 7 positions matching TRBD2. This CDR3 region has 16 residues. J was trimmed by 0 bases and V by 0 bases; bases with no gene match: 3. Per germline, CDR1 MNHEY and CDR2 SMNVEV (reference sequence). CDR3 bases: TGTGCCAGCAGTTTATCCCCTAGCGGTAGCACAGATACGCAGTATTTT. It is translated as CASSLSPSGSTDTQYF.

This chain connects TRBV7-6 to TRBJ2-2; D tentatively fits TRBD1 or TRBD2 (5 bases each). The V gene lost 0 bases and the J gene lost 1 base, with 9 bases spanning the gap. The CDR3 covers 16 residues. Per the germline V gene, CDR1 is SGHVS and CDR2 is FNYEAQ. DNA of the CDR3: TGTGCCAGCAGCTTAGCTTCGGGACGGAACACCGGGGAGCTGTTTTTT. Translated, it gives CASSLASGRNTGELFF.

This chain links TRBV13 with TRBJ1-2, with 7 bases fitting TRBD1. The germline V gene has CDR1 PRHDT and CDR2 FYEKMQ (reference sequence). J was trimmed by 10 bases and V by 5 bases; bases with no gene match: 7. The CDR3 is made up of 12 amino acids. CDR3 sequence: CASSPRQGDYTF. CDR3 DNA: TGTGCCAGCAGCCCCCGACAGGGAGACTACACCTTC.

The rearrangement links TRBV14 to TRBJ2-7; TRBD2 matches 8 bases. J lost 4 bases, V lost 2 bases, and 16 bases had no gene match. Per germline, CDR1 SGHDN and CDR2 FVKESK. The length of the CDR3 is 18 residues. The CDR3 region is CASSQRGGVGNQIYEQYF. In DNA, the CDR3 is TGTGCCAGCAGCCAACGGGGGGGAGTCGGAAATCAAATATACGAGCAGTACTTC.

A few counts support this clone. The V call is TRBV5-4, the J call TRBJ2-2; TRBD1 is a possible D gene (6 bases). The germline CDR1 and CDR2 sequences are SGHNT and YYREEE (reference sequence). The V gene lost 4 bases and the J gene lost 3 bases, with 13 bases spanning the gap. The CDR3 consists of 15 residues. As DNA, the CDR3 is TGTGCCAGCAGCCAACAGGGATTAGACACCGGGGAGCTGTTTTTT. Translated, it gives CASSQQGLDTGELFF.

The V call is TRBV7-2, the J call TRBJ2-5, with 11 bases that match TRBD2. Losses at the gene ends were 4 bases for V and 4 bases for J; bases not matched to a gene: 11. CDR3 length: 17 residues. Germline lookup yields CDR1 SGHTA and CDR2 FQGNSA. Written as DNA, the CDR3 is TGTGCCAGCAGCTCACGCGTTAGCGGGGGGGGGCGAGAGACCCAGTACTTC. Translation: CASSSRVSGGGRETQYF.

V and J are TRBV5-4 and TRBJ2-1; 11 bases line up with TRBD2. After removal of 3 bases from V and 4 bases from J, the junction contained 6 bases not matched to a gene. Per germline, CDR1 SGHNT and CDR2 YYREEE (reference sequence). The length of the CDR3 is 16 residues. The CDR3 DNA follows: TGTGCCAGCAGCTACCTCACTAGCGGGGGTTACAATGAGCAGTTCTTC. It is translated as CASSYLTSGGYNEQFF. The whole variable domain, remainder taken from reference TRBV5-4 and TRBJ2-1, is ETGVTQSPTHLIKTRGQQVTLRCSSQSGHNTVSWYQQALGQGPQFIFQYYREEENGRGNFPPRFSGLQFPNYSSELNVNALELDDSALYLCASSYLTSGGYNEQFFGPGTRLTVL.

The J gene is TRBJ1-6, the V gene TRBV6-5; TRBD1 matches 8 bases. The V and J ends lost 0 bases and 6 bases, in that order; junction bases with no gene match: 4. This CDR3 has 16 residues. Germline V CDR1 and CDR2: MNHEY, SVGAGI. CDR3 coding DNA: TGTGCCAGCAGTTACTCCCGGGGACAGGCTAATTCACCCCTCCACTTT. Amino acid sequence: CASSYSRGQANSPLHF.

This chain joins TRBV7-6 and TRBJ2-5; 8 nucleotides agree with TRBD2. The J segment lost 5 bases and the V segment lost 2 bases, leaving 4 bases of the junction unmatched. CDR1 and CDR2 (germline): SGHVS, FNYEAQ. The CDR3 consists of 14 residues. CDR3 DNA: TGTGCCAGCAGCTTATACGGGGGGGCGGAGACCCAGTACTTC. Amino acid sequence: CASSLYGGAETQYF.

This chain uses TRBV19 with TRBJ2-1; no clear D gene. The V end lost 5 bases, the J end lost 0 bases, and 8 bases lay between the germline ends. This CDR3 is built from 14 residues. Per the germline V gene, CDR1 is LNHDA and CDR2 is SQIVND (reference sequence). The CDR3 sequence is CASSGRSSYNEQFF. CDR3 DNA: TGTGCCAGTAGTGGCCGCAGCTCCTACAATGAGCAGTTCTTC.

This chain links TRBV2 with TRBJ1-2, with 7 nucleotides matching TRBD1. The CDR3 consists of 16 residues. Germline lookup yields CDR1 SNHLY and CDR2 FYNNEI. Germline trimming cut 3 bases from V and 2 bases from J; bases unmatched to any gene: 9. In nucleotides, the CDR3 is TGTGCCAGCAGTGAGCCCCGGACAGGAACCAACTATGGCTACACCTTC. It specifies CASSEPRTGTNYGYTF.

This clone appeared a single time. One end of the junction varies from germline; a read error may be responsible. The chain is built from TRBV7-7 and TRBJ2-3; 14 bases match TRBD2. The germline gives CDR1 SSHAT, CDR2 FNYEAQ (reference sequence). This CDR3 is built from 15 residues. The CDR3, as DNA: TGTGCTAGCAGCTTAGGGACTAGCGGGGGTGATACGCAGTATTTT. Its translation is CASSLGTSGGDTQYF.

V and J are TRBV6-5 and TRBJ2-7; perhaps TRBD1 as D (5 bases). CDR3 length equals 15 residues. Trimming removed 2 bases from V and 2 bases from J, with 13 bases in between. CDR1 is MNHEY, CDR2 SVGAGI, per germline. The CDR3 protein is CASSYATGSAYEQYF. CDR3 nucleotide sequence: TGTGCCAGCAGTTACGCAACAGGTTCGGCCTACGAGCAGTACTTC.